This is a list of T cell receptor beta chains from one sample in a study of control samples from healthy donors and cancer patients. TCRdb's copy holds only in-frame clones and misses some; the assay was immunoSEQ multiplex PCR. Of 150,000 to 200,000 clones listed, 90% to 95% were seen once; the top ten hold over 1.1%. What was sequenced was blood. Receptor source: a man aged 30 to 39 in good health. The conserved cysteine and the conserved F or W are not part of the CDR3 here. Fields, in order: J gene, clone size, V gene, D gene, CDR3 protein. The D gene is left open where the match is weak. Not all rows give a size; the values are once, few, many and, for expanded clones, a class.

>TRBJ1-1|-|TRBV15|TRBD1
ATSRDTGDTEAF
>TRBJ2-7|-|TRBV10-1|-
ASSENIAYEQY
>TRBJ1-6|-|TRBV6-5|TRBD1
ASSYGTGRINSPLH
>TRBJ1-1|-|TRBV6-5|-
ASTFEAMNTEAF
>TRBJ2-3|once|TRBV21-1|-
ASSTPPLVRGWATDTQY
>TRBJ1-1|-|TRBV12-5|-
ASGFGYAMGTEAF
>TRBJ1-1|-|TRBV27|-
ASSSRVVNTEAF
>TRBJ1-6|-|TRBV19|-
ASSLGFGSPLH
>TRBJ2-1|-|TRBV9|TRBD2
ASSESGRSHNEQF
>TRBJ1-6|-|TRBV9|TRBD1
ASSAQGGNSPLH
>TRBJ1-5|-|TRBV15|TRBD1
ATSRDDRGQGKPNQPQH
>TRBJ2-1|-|TRBV6-2/TRBV6-3|TRBD2
ASSYSSSGRSEQF
>TRBJ1-1|-|TRBV18|-
ASSQGRNTEAF
>TRBJ1-6|-|TRBV9|TRBD1
ASSVGRGQGDYNSPLH
>TRBJ1-4|-|TRBV6-1|TRBD1
ASSDRGTTNEKLF
>TRBJ1-1|-|TRBV2|-
ASITGMNTEAF
>TRBJ2-5|-|TRBV18|TRBD1
ASSRWTGAMSVETQY
>TRBJ1-5|-|TRBV6-2/TRBV6-3|-
ASSRNPGGNQPQH
>TRBJ1-4|-|TRBV6-5|TRBD1
ASRKTGIGEKLF
>TRBJ2-3|-|TRBV7-9|TRBD2
ASSLTSGRDTDTQY
>TRBJ1-2|few|TRBV6-1|-
ASSEALGTGYT
>TRBJ1-2|-|TRBV29-1|-
SAQGGYGYT
>TRBJ1-1|-|TRBV4-1|-
ASGGGRGNTEAF
>TRBJ1-6|-|TRBV11-3|-
ASSVTGYGSPLH
>TRBJ2-1|-|TRBV5-1|-
ASSREGAGGYIEQF
>TRBJ2-2|-|TRBV7-2|-
ASSLDQGRELF
>TRBJ2-1|-|TRBV5-8|-
ASSLAAGRRYNEQF
>TRBJ2-3|-|TRBV30|-
AWDRSSTDTQY
>TRBJ2-5|-|TRBV5-5|-
ASSPRSGGGETQY
>TRBJ2-1|-|TRBV7-9|-
ASSPEGGRYNEQF
>TRBJ1-3|-|TRBV6-5|-
ASSYSKGAGNTIY
>TRBJ2-2|once|TRBV4-3|TRBD1
ASSETGVGTGELF
>TRBJ2-7|-|TRBV28|-
ASSTQGYEQY
>TRBJ2-5|-|TRBV4-3|-
ASSRARNVETQY
>TRBJ2-3|-|TRBV7-9|TRBD1
ASSLATQGVEY
>TRBJ2-7|-|TRBV27|-
ASSLIQGYYEQY
>TRBJ2-3|-|TRBV3-1/TRBV3-2|-
ASSQGGGTDTQY
>TRBJ2-2|-|TRBV6-5|-
ACGTDGTGELF
>TRBJ2-7|-|TRBV5-8|TRBD1
ASSSDRLWEQY
>TRBJ1-2|-|TRBV2|-
ASSRGRGGYT
>TRBJ1-5|-|TRBV27|-
ASSLWAGMSNQPQH
>TRBJ2-7|-|TRBV6-6|-
ASSYITGIEQY
>TRBJ2-5|-|TRBV5-1|TRBD1
ASSLVGTGGQETQY
>TRBJ2-2|-|TRBV19|TRBD2
ASSRPTGLGTGELF
>TRBJ1-1|-|TRBV18|TRBD1
ASSPRGQGTEAF
>TRBJ1-1|once|TRBV12-5|TRBD1
ASGWGQKNTEAF